A single sample is the source of the 32 T cell receptor beta chains below, sequenced in a study of diagnostic markers for celiac disease. TCRdb re-called the reads and catalogs CDR3 proteins one per entry, DNA excluded. The specimen's table records about 2,000 distinct CDR3 sequences. Sample: either unsorted cells or a sorted T cell fraction (not recorded which). These receptors originate from a human donor. This table probably holds off-target reads from a library built for another chain.

The rearrangement links TRBV12-3 or TRBV12-4 to TRBJ1-6; TCRdb picks TRBD1, but there is no DNA to check that call. The CDR3 totals 15 residues. The CDR3 loop reads CASSLTTGTNSPLHF.

This clonotype ranks as large in terms of frequency. The rearrangement links TRBV2 to TRBJ2-1; checking the TCRdb D call of TRBD2 is not possible without DNA. The CDR3 is 14 residues long. CDR1 is SNHLY and CDR2 is FYNNEI in the germline V gene. The CDR3: CASSEGSSGTAEFF.

This clonotype is labeled medium-sized (0.01 to 0.1%) based on frequency. This rearrangement joins TRBV7-2 to TRBJ1-2; as DNA is missing, the TRBD1 call by TCRdb cannot be tested. Germline CDR1 SGHTA, CDR2 FQGNSA. The CDR3 is made up of 15 amino acids. CDR3 residues: CASSLTAGTGIGYTF.

This clonotype is identified as medium-sized from frequency. The V gene is TRBV20-1, the J gene TRBJ2-1; as DNA is missing, the TRBD1 call by TCRdb cannot be tested. This CDR3 region has 13 residues. Germline V gene sequence: CDR1 DFQATT, CDR2 SNEGSKA (reference sequence). The CDR3 reads CSARDTGINEQFF.

V is TRBV7-8 and J is TRBJ2-1. Germline values: CDR1 SGHVS, CDR2 FQNEAQ. The CDR3 consists of 14 residues. The CDR3 loop is CASSLGGAHNEQFF.

This chain joins TRBV7-3 and TRBJ2-5; checking the TCRdb D call of TRBD2 is not possible without DNA. The CDR3 length is 14 residues. Germline V gene data show CDR1 as SGHTA and CDR2 as FQGTGA. CDR3: CASSYLAGVETQYF.

J is TRBJ1-2 and V is TRBV19; without DNA, the TCRdb call of TRBD1 cannot be checked. The V gene's germline CDR1 is LNHDA and CDR2 SQIVND (reference sequence). The CDR3 runs to 13 residues. CDR3 region: CASSDTGYYGYTF.

The chain couples TRBV20-1 to TRBJ2-3; absent DNA, TCRdb's TRBD2 call cannot be checked. The CDR3 loop spans 15 amino acids. Germline V gene data show CDR1 as DFQATT and CDR2 as SNEGSKA (reference sequence). This chain's CDR3 is CSARVLAGGADTQYF.

Here the CDR3 reads CASSQVWARALTYEQYF. The rearrangement joins TRBV4-1 to TRBJ2-7; TCRdb's D call of TRBD2 is untestable without DNA. Germline V gene sequence: CDR1 MGHRA, CDR2 YSYEKL. CDR3 length equals 17 residues.

The chain links TRBV7-2 to TRBJ2-7; TCRdb's D gene call, TRBD1, goes unchecked for lack of DNA. Germline CDR1 SGHTA, CDR2 FQGNSA. The CDR3 runs 15 residues. The CDR3 here is CASSTDRGGSYEQYF.

This clonotype is classed as medium-sized (0.01 to 0.1%) by frequency. The rearrangement joins TRBV27 to TRBJ2-7; the TRBD1 assignment by TCRdb is unverifiable without DNA. Germline V gene lookup returns CDR1 MNHEY and CDR2 SMNVEV (reference sequence). This CDR3 has 16 residues. CDR3: CASSPTGGLTTDEQYF.

The CDR3 sequence is CASSLGQGARNSPLHF. The rearrangement links TRBV5-1 to TRBJ1-6; TCRdb returns TRBD1, unconfirmable since there is no DNA. CDR1 and CDR2 from the germline V gene are SGHRS and YFSETQ. The CDR3 is made up of 16 amino acids.

The chain couples TRBV2 to TRBJ2-3; absent DNA, TCRdb's TRBD2 call cannot be checked. The CDR3 covers 16 residues. Germline V lookup: CDR1 SNHLY, CDR2 FYNNEI. CDR3: CASSEGTSPSTDTQYF.

The chain carries TRBV5-1 and TRBJ2-7; TCRdb returns TRBD1, unconfirmable since there is no DNA. Germline values: CDR1 SGHRS, CDR2 YFSETQ. The length of the CDR3 is 13 residues. This CDR3 reads CASSSDTGYEQYF.

The chain combines TRBV20-1 with TRBJ1-1. The CDR3 spans 13 residues. Germline CDR1 is DFQATT and CDR2 is SNEGSKA (reference sequence). CDR3 sequence: CSARDQVVLEAFF.

This chain links TRBV5-1 with TRBJ2-7; TCRdb calls TRBD2, which cannot be checked without DNA. This CDR3 is 16 amino acids long. Germline CDR1 is SGHRS and CDR2 is YFSETQ. The CDR3 here is CASSLGTSGVAYEQYF.

This clonotype shows up as medium-sized by frequency. The chain joins TRBV30 to TRBJ2-5; TCRdb's assignment of TRBD1 cannot be checked, as there is no DNA. This CDR3 contains 14 residues. Germline V gene sequence: CDR1 GTSNPN, CDR2 SVGIG (reference sequence). The CDR3 spells CAWRLTGGVETQYF.

This clonotype is classed as medium-sized by frequency. The chain employs TRBV12-3 or TRBV12-4 and TRBJ2-5; there is no DNA to check the TCRdb D call of TRBD2. The CDR3 covers 14 residues. CDR3 residues: CASRTTSGTWTQYF.

This chain connects TRBV25-1 to TRBJ1-1. The V gene's germline CDR1 is MGHDK and CDR2 SYGVNS. The CDR3 has 13 residues. The CDR3 protein is CASSDEGITEAFF.

This rearrangement joins TRBV29-1 to TRBJ2-7; with no DNA, the TCRdb D assignment of TRBD1 cannot be verified. CDR3 size: 14 residues. From germline, CDR1 is SQVTM and CDR2 ANQGSEA. The CDR3 sequence: CSVATGTVGYEQYF.

This clonotype is identified as large from frequency. The rearrangement links TRBV27 to TRBJ2-3; TCRdb designates TRBD2, a call that cannot be tested without DNA. There are 14 residues in the CDR3. From germline, CDR1 is MNHEY and CDR2 SMNVEV (reference sequence). This CDR3 is CASGSPGLGDTQYF.

V gene TRBV6-1 combines with J gene TRBJ1-1; TCRdb's D gene call, TRBD1, goes unchecked for lack of DNA. The CDR3 runs to 16 residues. Germline V gives CDR1 MNHNS, CDR2 SASEGT. The CDR3 protein is CASRRTGVGYGTEAFF.

Its frequency marks this clonotype as medium-sized. The J gene is TRBJ1-1, the V gene TRBV18. Germline values: CDR1 KGHSH, CDR2 LQKENI. This CDR3 region has 13 residues. This CDR3 reads CASSPALNTEAFF.

This clonotype is called large based on its frequency. This chain links TRBV5-1 with TRBJ2-7; the TCRdb D gene call, TRBD1, has no DNA to confirm it. CDR1 is SGHRS, CDR2 YFSETQ, per germline. The CDR3 has 15 residues. CDR3 amino acids: CASSLGGAASYEQYF.

The rearrangement joins TRBV6-5 to TRBJ1-5; TCRdb names TRBD1, which stays unverified in the absence of DNA. The V gene's germline CDR1 is MNHEY and CDR2 SVGAGI. CDR3 length: 15 residues. The chain's CDR3 is CASSYSGGTNQPQHF.

This chain joins TRBV9 and TRBJ2-4; lacking DNA, the TRBD2 call made by TCRdb goes unchecked. Germline assignment: CDR1 SGDLS and CDR2 YYNGEE. The CDR3 is 14 residues long. The CDR3 loop is CASSVSSGGNIQYF.

The chain recombines TRBV20-1 with TRBJ2-3; with no DNA, the TCRdb D assignment of TRBD2 cannot be verified. The CDR3 runs 14 residues. Germline loops: CDR1 DFQATT, CDR2 SNEGSKA (reference sequence). This CDR3 reads CSATSGGAEDTQYF.

This rearrangement joins TRBV7-3 to TRBJ2-1; TCRdb designates TRBD1, a call that cannot be tested without DNA. From germline, CDR1 is SGHTA and CDR2 FQGTGA. CDR3 length: 16 amino acids. CDR3 sequence: CASSLNGGGSYNEQFF. The full variable domain, with the rest looked up from reference TRBV7-3 and TRBJ2-1, is GAGVSQTPSNKVTEKGKYVELRCDPISGHTALYWYRQSLGQGPEFLIYFQGTGAADDSGLPNDRFFAVRPEGSVSTLKIQRTERGDSAVYLCASSLNGGGSYNEQFFGPGTRLTVL.

Judged by frequency, this clonotype is large. The V and J genes are TRBV4-3 and TRBJ1-2; TCRdb returns TRBD1, unconfirmable since there is no DNA. The CDR3 is 17 residues long. Germline V CDR1 and CDR2: LGHNA, YSLEER. This CDR3 is CASSPLQGKGTNYGYTF.

According to its frequency, this clonotype is medium-sized. The chain employs TRBV7-2 and TRBJ2-5. CDR1 is SGHTA and CDR2 is FQGNSA in the germline V gene. This CDR3 is built from 15 residues. This chain's CDR3 is CASSLAFGSQETQYF.

This clonotype registers large by frequency. V is TRBV12-3 or TRBV12-4 and J is TRBJ2-3; TCRdb's assignment of TRBD1 cannot be checked, as there is no DNA. The CDR3 runs 14 residues. CDR3 amino acids: CASRPGQGPDTQYF.

Frequency places this clonotype as large. The chain employs TRBV12-3 or TRBV12-4 and TRBJ2-3; TCRdb returns TRBD1, unconfirmable since there is no DNA. The CDR3 runs 12 residues. The CDR3 region is CASNHGGYTQYF.